A single sample gave rise to the 3 T cell receptor beta chains below, sequenced in a study of cytomegalovirus exposure and HLA in healthy donors. PCR employed 60 Vbeta and 13 Jbeta primers. Libraries were prepared by immunoSEQ multiplex PCR; TCRdb keeps only in-frame clonotypes and omits some of them. The sample includes roughly 38,000 clones, 90% seen only once; the top ten take 2% to 3%. The sequencing sample was made of PBMCs. Receptors were obtained from a woman younger than 35 in good health and CMV-seronegative.

This chain uses TRBV6-1 with TRBJ2-1; D may be TRBD1 (6 bases). CDR1 is MNHNS, CDR2 SASEGT, per germline. V gave up 2 bases and J gave up 11 bases, with 13 bases separating them. The CDR3 runs to 13 residues. This CDR3 reads CASSESQGPKQFF. The CDR3, as DNA: TGTGCCAGCAGTGAATCCCAGGGGCCCAAGCAGTTCTTC.

This clone was seen more than once but under ten times. This sequence joins TRBV14 and TRBJ2-1; D gene ambiguous. This CDR3 has 12 amino acids. Trimming left V 1 base short and J 9 bases short, with 7 bases between. Germline CDR1 SGHDN, CDR2 FVKESK. In nucleotides, the CDR3 is TGTGCCAGCAGCCAAGCAGAGGTTGAGCAGTTCTTC. This encodes CASSQAEVEQFF.

V is TRBV5-1 and J is TRBJ2-2; maybe TRBD2 (5 bases). In germline, CDR1 is SGHRS, CDR2 YFSETQ. The V and J ends lost 1 base and 6 bases respectively, with 10 bases between them. The CDR3 length is 14 residues. The CDR3 DNA is TGCGCCAGCAGCTTGAGACTACCGGCCGGGGAGCTGTTTTTT. It specifies CASSLRLPAGELFF.